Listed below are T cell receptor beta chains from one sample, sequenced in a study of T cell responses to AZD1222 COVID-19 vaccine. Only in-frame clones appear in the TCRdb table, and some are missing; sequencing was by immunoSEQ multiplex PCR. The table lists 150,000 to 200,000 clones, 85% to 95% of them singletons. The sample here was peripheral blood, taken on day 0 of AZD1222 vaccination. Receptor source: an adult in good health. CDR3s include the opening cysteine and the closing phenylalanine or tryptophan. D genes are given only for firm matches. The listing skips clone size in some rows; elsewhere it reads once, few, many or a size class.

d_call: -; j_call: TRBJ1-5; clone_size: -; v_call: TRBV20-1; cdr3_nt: TGCAGTGCCGAGGGCAATCAGCCCCAGCATTTT; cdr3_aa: CSAEGNQPQHF
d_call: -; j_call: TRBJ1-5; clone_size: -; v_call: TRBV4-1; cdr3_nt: TGCGCCAGCAGCCAAGCAGGGGCCGGGGTTGGGCCCCAGCATTTT; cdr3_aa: CASSQAGAGVGPQHF
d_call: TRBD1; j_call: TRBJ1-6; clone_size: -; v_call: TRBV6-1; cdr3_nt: TGTGCCAGCAGTGAGAGGGGGCTGGGTTATAATTCACCCCTCCACTTT; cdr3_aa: CASSERGLGYNSPLHF
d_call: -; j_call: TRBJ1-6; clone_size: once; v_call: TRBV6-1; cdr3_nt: TGTGCCAGCAGTGAAGTACAGGCTTATAATTCACCCCTCCACTTT; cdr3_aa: CASSEVQAYNSPLHF
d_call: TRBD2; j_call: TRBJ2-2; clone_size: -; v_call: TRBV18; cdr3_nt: TGTGCCAGCTCACCTGGGAGGGCCGACACCGGGGAGCTGTTTTTT; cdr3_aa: CASSPGRADTGELFF
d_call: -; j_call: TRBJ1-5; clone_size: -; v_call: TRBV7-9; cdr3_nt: TGTGCCAGCAGCCCCGTCGGAACCAATCAGCCCCAGCATTTT; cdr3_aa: CASSPVGTNQPQHF
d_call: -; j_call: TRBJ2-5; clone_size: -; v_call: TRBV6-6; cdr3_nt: TGTGCCAGCAGCACTGGAAAGACCCAGTACTTC; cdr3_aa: CASSTGKTQYF
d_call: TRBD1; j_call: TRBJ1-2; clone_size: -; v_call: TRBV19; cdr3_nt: TGTGCCAGTAGTGTGCTGGGCCCAGGGGGGGGAGATGGCTACACCTTC; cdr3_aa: CASSVLGPGGGDGYTF
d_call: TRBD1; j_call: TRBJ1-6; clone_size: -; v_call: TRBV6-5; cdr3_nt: TGTGCCAGCAGCCTCGGGACAGACAATTCACCCCTCCACTTT; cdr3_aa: CASSLGTDNSPLHF
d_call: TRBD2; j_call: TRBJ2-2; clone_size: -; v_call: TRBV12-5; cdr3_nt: TGTGCTAGTGGCCTCCCGGGGAGGGCGGACACCGGGGAGCTGTTTTTT; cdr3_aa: CASGLPGRADTGELFF
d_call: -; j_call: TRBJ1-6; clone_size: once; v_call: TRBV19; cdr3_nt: TGTGCCAGTAGTCGGACAGTGAGCTATAATTCACCCCTCCACTTT; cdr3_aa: CASSRTVSYNSPLHF
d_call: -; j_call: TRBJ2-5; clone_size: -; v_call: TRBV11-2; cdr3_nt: TGTGCCAGCAGCTTGGTGCCTCGGATTTTACAAGAGACCCAGTACTTC; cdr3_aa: CASSLVPRILQETQYF
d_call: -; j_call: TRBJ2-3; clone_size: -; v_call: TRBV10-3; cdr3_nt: TGTGCCATCAGCGCTGGTGAGCGTATAGATACGCAGTATTTT; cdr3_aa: CAISAGERIDTQYF
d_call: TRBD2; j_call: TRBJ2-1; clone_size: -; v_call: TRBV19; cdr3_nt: TGTGCCAGTAGTATAAGCGGGAGGGGCGGGCAGTTCTTC; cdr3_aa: CASSISGRGGQFF
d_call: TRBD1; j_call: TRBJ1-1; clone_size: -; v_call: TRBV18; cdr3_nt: TGTGCCAGCTCACCACGGGGACAGGGAGACACTGAAGCTTTCTTT; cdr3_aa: CASSPRGQGDTEAFF
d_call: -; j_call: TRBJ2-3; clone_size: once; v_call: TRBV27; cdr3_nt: TGTGCCAGCAGTTCCAATACGGGACTCTACACAGATACGCAGTATTTT; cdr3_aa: CASSSNTGLYTDTQYF
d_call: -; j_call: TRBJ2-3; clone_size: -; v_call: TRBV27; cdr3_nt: TGTGCCAGCAGTTCCACGACTCCGTTAGCGCAGTATTTT; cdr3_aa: CASSSTTPLAQYF
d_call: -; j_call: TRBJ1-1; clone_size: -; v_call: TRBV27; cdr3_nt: TGTGCCAGCACCCCTCGACAGCCACCTGAAGCTTTCTTT; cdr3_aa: CASTPRQPPEAFF
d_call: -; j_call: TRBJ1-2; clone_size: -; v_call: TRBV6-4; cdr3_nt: TGTGCCAGCAGTGTTGTGGGGGGTCCTAACTATGGCTACACCTTC; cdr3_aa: CASSVVGGPNYGYTF
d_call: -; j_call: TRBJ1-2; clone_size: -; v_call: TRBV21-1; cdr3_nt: TGTGCCAGCAGCTCAGAGGACAGACAACCACGTAACTATGGCTACACCTTC; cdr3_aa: CASSSEDRQPRNYGYTF
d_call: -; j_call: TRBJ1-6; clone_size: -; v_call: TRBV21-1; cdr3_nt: TGTGCCAGCAGCAAAGGGAGGGACACGAGGAGTCCGATAAATTCACCCCTCCACTTT; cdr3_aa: CASSKGRDTRSPINSPLHF
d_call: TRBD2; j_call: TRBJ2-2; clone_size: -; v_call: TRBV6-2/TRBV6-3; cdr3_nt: TGTGCCAGCAGTTACCCAGATAGCGGGAGGCGGGACACCGGGGAGCTGTTTTTT; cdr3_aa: CASSYPDSGRRDTGELFF
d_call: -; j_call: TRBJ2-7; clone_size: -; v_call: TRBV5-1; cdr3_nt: TGCGCCAGCAGCCCCAATCCGTCGGGGTCCCTACCGACATCTTACGAGCAGTACTTC; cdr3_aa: CASSPNPSGSLPTSYEQYF
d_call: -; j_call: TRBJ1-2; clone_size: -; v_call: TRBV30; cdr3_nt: TGTGCCTGGAGTGTACGCCAGGTCACCGGCGGCTACACCTTC; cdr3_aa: CAWSVRQVTGGYTF
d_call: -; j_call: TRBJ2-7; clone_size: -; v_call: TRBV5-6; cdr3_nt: TGTGCCAGCAGCCCCCGGGATGCCTGGAGGGTCGAGCAGTACTTC; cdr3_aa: CASSPRDAWRVEQYF
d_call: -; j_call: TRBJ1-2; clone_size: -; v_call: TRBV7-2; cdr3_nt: TGTGCCAGCAGCCCCGACTCCTATGGCTACACCTTC; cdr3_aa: CASSPDSYGYTF
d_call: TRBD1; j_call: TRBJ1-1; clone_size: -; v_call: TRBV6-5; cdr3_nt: TGTGCCAGCAGTTCGGCGACAGGGGCGTCTGAAGCTTTCTTT; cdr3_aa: CASSSATGASEAFF
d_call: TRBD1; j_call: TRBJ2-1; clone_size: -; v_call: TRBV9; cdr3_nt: TGTGCCAGCAGCGTGGGGACAGGGGACAATGAGCAGTTCTTC; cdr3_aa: CASSVGTGDNEQFF
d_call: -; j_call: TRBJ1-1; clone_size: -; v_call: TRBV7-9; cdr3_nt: TGTGCCAGCAGTATAGACGTCACTGAAGCTTTCTTT; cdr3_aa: CASSIDVTEAFF
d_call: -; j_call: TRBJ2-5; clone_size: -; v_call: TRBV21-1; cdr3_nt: TGTGCCAGCAGCAAAGTGGGGCGAGGGGAGCAAGAGACCCAGTACTTC; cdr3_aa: CASSKVGRGEQETQYF
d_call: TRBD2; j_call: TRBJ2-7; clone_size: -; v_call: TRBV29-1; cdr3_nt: TGCAGCGTTGGCCAGCGGGAGATCGGGCAGTACTTC; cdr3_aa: CSVGQREIGQYF
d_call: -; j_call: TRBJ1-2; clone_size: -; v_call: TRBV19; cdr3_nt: TGTGCCAGTAGTATGATCTCAGGGCCCTATGGCTACACCTTC; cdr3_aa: CASSMISGPYGYTF
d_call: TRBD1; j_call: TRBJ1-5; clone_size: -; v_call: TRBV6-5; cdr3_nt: TGTGCCAGCAGCACAGGACAGGGGGCAATACAGCCCCAGCATTTT; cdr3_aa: CASSTGQGAIQPQHF
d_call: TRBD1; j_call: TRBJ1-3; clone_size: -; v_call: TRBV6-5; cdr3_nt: TGTGCCAGCAGTCCAGGGGGCTCTGGAAACACCATATATTTT; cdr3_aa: CASSPGGSGNTIYF
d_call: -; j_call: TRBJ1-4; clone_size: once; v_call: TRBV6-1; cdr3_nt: TGTGCCAGCAGTGAAGAGCTATTGCGGGGGACCGCGGTAGGCATGTTTTTT; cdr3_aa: CASSEELLRGTAVGMFF
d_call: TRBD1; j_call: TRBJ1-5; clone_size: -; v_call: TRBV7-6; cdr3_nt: TGTGCCAGCAGCAGCGGGACAGATCAGCCCCAGCATTTT; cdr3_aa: CASSSGTDQPQHF
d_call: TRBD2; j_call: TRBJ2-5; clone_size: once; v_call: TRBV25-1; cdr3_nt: TGTGCCAGCAGTGAGCTAGCGGGGGGGCCGGGAGAGACCCAGTACTTC; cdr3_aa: CASSELAGGPGETQYF
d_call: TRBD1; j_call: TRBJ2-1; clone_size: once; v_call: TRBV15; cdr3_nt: TGTGCCACCAGCCCGGACAGGGGGCGCAGCGATGAGCAGTTCTTC; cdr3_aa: CATSPDRGRSDEQFF
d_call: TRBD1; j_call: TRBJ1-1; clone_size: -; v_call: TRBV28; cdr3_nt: TGTGCCAGCAGTTCGTCCGACAGGGACGCGACTGAAGCTTTCTTT; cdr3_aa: CASSSSDRDATEAFF
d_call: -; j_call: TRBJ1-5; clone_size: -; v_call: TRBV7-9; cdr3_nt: TGTGCCAGCACCCGAGGGGGGGCAGGCCTTAGCAATCAGCCCCAGCATTTT; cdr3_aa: CASTRGGAGLSNQPQHF
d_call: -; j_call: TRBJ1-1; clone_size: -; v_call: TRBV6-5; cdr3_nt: TGTGCCAGCAGTTACGAGGGATGGAACACTGAAGCTTTCTTT; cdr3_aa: CASSYEGWNTEAFF
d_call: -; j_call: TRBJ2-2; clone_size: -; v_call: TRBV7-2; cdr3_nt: TGTGCCAGCAGCTTAGTAGCCGCGGGCACCGGGGAGCTGTTTTTT; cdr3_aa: CASSLVAAGTGELFF
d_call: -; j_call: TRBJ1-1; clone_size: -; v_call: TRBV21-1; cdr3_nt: TGTGCCAGCATTTCAGGAGGGAACACTGAAGCTTTCTTT; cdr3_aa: CASISGGNTEAFF
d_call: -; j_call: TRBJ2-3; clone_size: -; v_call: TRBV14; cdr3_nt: TGTGCCAGCAGCCGAAGAGGGGGCGGGGGAATCACAGATACGCAGTATTTT; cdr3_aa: CASSRRGGGGITDTQYF
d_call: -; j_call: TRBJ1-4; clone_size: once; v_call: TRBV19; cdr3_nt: TGTGCCAGCTCTGGCCCGCTTAATGAAAAACTGTTTTTT; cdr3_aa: CASSGPLNEKLFF
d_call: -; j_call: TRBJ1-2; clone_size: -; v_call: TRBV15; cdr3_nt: TGTGCCACCAGCAGAGATCAACAAATTTATGGCTACACCTTC; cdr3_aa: CATSRDQQIYGYTF